Reported below is one TCR beta chain. What it recognizes is unknown. A multiplex PCR was run with 60 Vbeta primers and 13 Jbeta primers. The method was immunoSEQ multiplex PCR; TCRdb's version includes in-frame clones alone and lacks a portion of them. The sample has about 110,000 clones; approximately 80% are singletons. The entry originates in a study of cytomegalovirus exposure and HLA in healthy donors. Study overall: For the approximately 360 genotyped donors, more than 80% fell within the Caucasian-associated ancestry cluster.

Findings of the study overall: By a later analysis, the bulk of CMV-associated TCR beta chains appeared HLA-restricted.

Germline-derived CDR1 and CDR2 are SGHRS and YFSETQ. The ends were cut back, 4 bases at V and 6 bases at J, with 19 bases in the middle. The CDR3 has 15 residues. The chain carries TRBV5-1 and TRBJ1-1; D may be TRBD1 (6 bases). Sample: PBMCs. This TCR came from a woman aged 30 to 39 in good health and CMV-seronegative. CDR3 DNA: TGCGCCAGCAGCGAACACGCAGGGGCCCTCCCTGAAGCTTTCTTT. Amino acids: CASSEHAGALPEAFF.